What follows are 12 T cell receptor beta chains derived from one specimen sequenced in a study of T cell responses to AZD1222 COVID-19 vaccine. TCRdb's copy holds only in-frame clones and misses some; the assay was immunoSEQ multiplex PCR. The sample lists over 150,000 clones, around 90% occurring once. The source was peripheral blood, collected on day 0 of AZD1222 vaccination. Receptor source: an adult in good health.

The chain links TRBV5-4 to TRBJ2-6, with D possibly being TRBD2 (5 bases). V was trimmed by 2 bases and J by 2 bases, leaving 8 bases between them. The CDR3 loop spans 15 amino acids. CDR1 and CDR2 from the germline V gene are SGHNT and YYREEE (reference sequence). This CDR3 is CASSLKGAGANVLTF. The CDR3 DNA reads TGTGCCAGCAGCTTAAAGGGAGCTGGGGCCAACGTCCTGACTTTC.

This clone was observed once. The rearrangement uses TRBV6-5 and TRBJ1-1; unclear D gene. V lost 6 bases, J lost 2 bases, and 7 bases lay in between. The CDR3 has 12 residues. Germline CDR1 reads MNHEY; CDR2 reads SVGAGI. The CDR3 loop is CASSNLNTEAFF. CDR3 nucleotide sequence: TGTGCCAGCAGCAACCTTAACACTGAAGCTTTCTTT.

The chain recombines TRBV3-1 (or the pseudogene TRBV3-2) with TRBJ1-1; D might be TRBD1 (5 bases). CDR3 length: 15 residues. V was shortened by 0 bases and J by 0 bases, with 8 bases between the two germline ends. CDR1 is LGHDT, CDR2 YNNKEL, per germline (reference sequence). This chain's CDR3 is CASSQDEGMNTEAFF. In nucleotides, the CDR3 is TGTGCCAGCAGCCAAGATGAGGGGATGAACACTGAAGCTTTCTTT.

This clone was seen many times. The chain has TRBV6-2 or TRBV6-3 and TRBJ2-2; D not certain. The CDR3 has 13 amino acids. Trimming took off 2 bases at V and 2 bases at J, with 3 bases between the two ends. Germline CDR1 reads MNHEY; CDR2 reads SVGEGT. This CDR3 reads CASSYTNTGELFF. In nucleotides, the CDR3 is TGTGCCAGCAGTTACACAAACACCGGGGAGCTGTTTTTT.

V is TRBV6-5 and J is TRBJ2-7; TRBD2 agrees at 7 bases. The CDR3 length is 15 residues. V shed 6 bases and J 5 bases; nucleotides not matched to a gene: 13. The germline V gene has CDR1 MNHEY and CDR2 SVGAGI. The CDR3 nucleotides are TGTGCCAGCAGGCGACCGTCGCTAGCGGAAAACGAGCAGTACTTC. Its protein is CASRRPSLAENEQYF.

V usage is TRBV6-1 and J usage is TRBJ2-2; TRBD2 aligns across 9 bases. Per germline, CDR1 MNHNS and CDR2 SASEGT. The CDR3 has 15 residues. The V segment lost 3 bases and the J segment 6 bases; nucleotides outside the gene matches: 5. In DNA form, the CDR3 reads TGTGCCAGCAGTGATTCTGCGGGAGGGCCCGGGGAGCTGTTTTTT. Translated, it gives CASSDSAGGPGELFF.

The chain recombines TRBV19 with TRBJ1-1; perhaps TRBD1 as D (6 bases). Germline values: CDR1 LNHDA, CDR2 SQIVND (reference sequence). V was clipped by 5 bases and J by 2 bases, with 18 bases between them. The CDR3 is 16 amino acids. CDR3 nucleotide sequence: TGTGCCAGTAGTGCGCCCCAGACAGGCCGTAACACTGAAGCTTTCTTT. Protein: CASSAPQTGRNTEAFF.

The CDR3 nucleotides read TGCGCCAGCAGCTCCGGGACAGGGTCCGTAAATTCACCCCTCCACTTT. Translated: CASSSGTGSVNSPLHF. The chain couples TRBV5-1 to TRBJ1-6; TRBD1 matches at 9 bases. This CDR3 has 16 amino acids. CDR1 SGHRS and CDR2 YFSETQ come from the germline V gene. V was clipped by 3 bases and J by 7 bases; unmatched bases: 8. The full variable domain, with the rest looked up from reference TRBV5-1 and TRBJ1-6, is KAGVTQTPRYLIKTRGQQVTLSCSPISGHRSVSWYQQTPGQGLQFLFEYFSETQRNKGNFPGRFSGRQFSNSRSEMNVSTLELGDSALYLCASSSGTGSVNSPLHFGNGTRLTVT.

This clone occurred once. This chain links TRBV7-9 with TRBJ2-7; D is unclear. V lost 5 bases and J 2 bases, leaving 7 bases between the germline ends. CDR3 length: 12 amino acids. CDR1 is SEHNR and CDR2 is FQNEAQ in the germline V gene (reference sequence). The CDR3: CASSPGPYEQYF. For the CDR3, the DNA is TGTGCCAGCAGCCCCGGACCCTACGAGCAGTACTTC. Drawing the rest from reference TRBV7-9 and TRBJ2-7, the complete variable domain is DTGVSQNPRHKITKRGQNVTFRCDPISEHNRLYWYRQTLGQGPEFLTYFQNEAQLEKSRLLSDRFSAERPKGSFSTLEIQRTEQGDSAMYLCASSPGPYEQYFGPGTRLTVT.

J is TRBJ2-2 and V is TRBV24-1, with TRBD2 matching over 9 bases. Trimming took 7 bases from V and 4 from J; bases not matched to a gene: 6. Germline V gene sequence: CDR1 KGHDR, CDR2 SFDVKD. This CDR3 is built from 15 residues. DNA of the CDR3: TGTGCCACCAGCAGTAGCGGGAGTGGCACCGGGGAGCTGTTTTTT. This encodes CATSSSGSGTGELFF.

The genes are TRBV5-1 and TRBJ1-6, with 12 positions matching TRBD1. Germline V lookup: CDR1 SGHRS, CDR2 YFSETQ. The CDR3 covers 21 residues. J was trimmed by 8 bases and V by 3 bases; bases with no gene match: 21. In DNA, the CDR3 is TGCGCCAGCAGCTCGCGATTGGGACAGGGGGCGCGATCAGTAATAGATTCACCCCTCCACTTT. It encodes CASSSRLGQGARSVIDSPLHF.

As to this clone: Other nucleotide sequences in the sample specify the same CDR3. CDR3 region: CASSQAGYNQPQHF. CDR3 DNA sequence: TGTGCCAGCAGCCAAGCAGGCTACAATCAGCCCCAGCATTTT. The chain combines TRBV3-1 (or the pseudogene TRBV3-2) with TRBJ1-5; D call uncertain. Germline CDR1 is LGHDT and CDR2 is YNNKEL (reference sequence). Trimming removed 1 base at V and 3 bases at J, with 7 bases between. This CDR3 is 14 amino acids long.